This record concerns one TCR beta chain sequence. Antigen: not known. Once cultured for 9 to 11 days, the cells underwent separation to obtain CD4+ T cells. Either the mRNA-1273 or the BNT162b2 vaccine was given to participants as two doses. Previously uninfected by SARS-CoV-2, the vaccine recipients also showed negative nucleocapsid antibodies. Half the medium was replaced with IL-2 medium on days 3 and 7. This entry is derived from a study of vaccination effects on CD4 cells after COVID-19. Study as a whole: The ViraFEST assay expanded antigen-specific CD4+ T cells with viral peptide pools before sequencing. Samples that were drawn after vaccination came a median of 72 days after the second dose.

The CDR3 is 15 amino acids. Trimming removed 1 base from V and 3 bases from J, with 12 bases in between. Germline V gene sequence: CDR1 LGHDT, CDR2 YNNKEL (reference sequence). Measured with immunoSEQ multiplex PCR; TCRdb has only the in-frame clones, and not every one. The table shows around 40,000 clones, with approximately 70% occurring only once. This clonotype originated in a human donor who received a COVID-19 vaccine. The rearrangement joins TRBV3-1 (or the pseudogene TRBV3-2) to TRBJ2-5, with D unresolved. This material consisted of CD4+ T cells from PBMCs cultured without peptide, taken after COVID-19 vaccination. This CDR3 reads CASSQAPLPEETQYF. CDR3 coding DNA: TGTGCCAGCAGCCAAGCCCCTCTCCCAGAAGAGACCCAGTACTTC.